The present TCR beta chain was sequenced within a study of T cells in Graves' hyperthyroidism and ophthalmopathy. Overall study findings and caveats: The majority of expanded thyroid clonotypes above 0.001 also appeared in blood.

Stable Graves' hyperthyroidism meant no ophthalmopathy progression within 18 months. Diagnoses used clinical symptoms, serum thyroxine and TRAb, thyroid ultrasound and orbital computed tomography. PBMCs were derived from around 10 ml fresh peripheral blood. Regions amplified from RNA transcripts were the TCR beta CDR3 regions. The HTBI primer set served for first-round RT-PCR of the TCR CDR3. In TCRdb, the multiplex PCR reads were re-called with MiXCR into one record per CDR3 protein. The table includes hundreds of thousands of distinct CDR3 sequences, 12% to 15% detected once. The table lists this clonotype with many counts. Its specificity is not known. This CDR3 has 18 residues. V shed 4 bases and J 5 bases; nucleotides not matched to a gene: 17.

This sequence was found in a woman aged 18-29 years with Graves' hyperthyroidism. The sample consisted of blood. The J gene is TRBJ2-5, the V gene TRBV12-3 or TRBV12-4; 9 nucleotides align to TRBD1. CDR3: CASSSGGDRGSLRETQYF. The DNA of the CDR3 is TGTGCCAGCAGTTCCGGGGGTGACAGGGGGAGTCTTAGGGAGACCCAGTACTTC.